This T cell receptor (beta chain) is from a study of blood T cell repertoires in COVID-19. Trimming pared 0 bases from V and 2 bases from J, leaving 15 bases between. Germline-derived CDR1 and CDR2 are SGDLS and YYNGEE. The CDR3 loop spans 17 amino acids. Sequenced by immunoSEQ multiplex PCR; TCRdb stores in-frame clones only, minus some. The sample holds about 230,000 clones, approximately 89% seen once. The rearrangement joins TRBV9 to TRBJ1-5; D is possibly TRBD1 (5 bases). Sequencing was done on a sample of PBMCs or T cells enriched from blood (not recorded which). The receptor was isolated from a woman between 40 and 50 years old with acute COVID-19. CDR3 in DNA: TGTGCCAGCAGCGTAGATCTGGGGGGTGGTGGCAATCAGCCCCAGCATTTT. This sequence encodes CASSVDLGGGGNQPQHF.